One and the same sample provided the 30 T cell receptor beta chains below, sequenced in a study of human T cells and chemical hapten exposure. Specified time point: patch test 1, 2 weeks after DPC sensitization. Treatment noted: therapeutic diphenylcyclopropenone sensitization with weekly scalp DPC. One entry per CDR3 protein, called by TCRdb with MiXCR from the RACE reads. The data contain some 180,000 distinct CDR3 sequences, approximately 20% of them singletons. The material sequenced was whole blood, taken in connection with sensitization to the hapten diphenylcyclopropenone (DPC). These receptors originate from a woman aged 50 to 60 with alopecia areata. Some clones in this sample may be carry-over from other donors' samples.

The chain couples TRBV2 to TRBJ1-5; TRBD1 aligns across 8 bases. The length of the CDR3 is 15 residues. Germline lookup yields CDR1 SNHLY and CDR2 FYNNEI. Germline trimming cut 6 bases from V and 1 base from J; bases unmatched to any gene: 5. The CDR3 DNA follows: TGTGCCAGCAGAGGACAGGGTTTGAGCAATCAGCCCCAGCATTTT. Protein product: CASRGQGLSNQPQHF.

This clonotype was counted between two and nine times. CDR3 region: CASSYSGISDTQYF. The CDR3 coding sequence is TGTGCCAGCAGTTACTCGGGAATCTCAGATACGCAGTATTTT. The rearrangement links TRBV6-6 to TRBJ2-3; unclear D gene. The germline gives CDR1 MNHNY, CDR2 SVGAGI (reference sequence). The V gene lost 0 bases and the J gene lost 4 bases, with 8 bases spanning the gap. The CDR3 is made up of 14 amino acids.

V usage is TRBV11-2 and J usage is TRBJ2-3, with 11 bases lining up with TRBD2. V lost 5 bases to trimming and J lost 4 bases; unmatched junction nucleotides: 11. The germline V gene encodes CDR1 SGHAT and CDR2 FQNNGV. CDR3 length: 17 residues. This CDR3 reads CASSPPSLAGGADTQYF. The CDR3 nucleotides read TGTGCCAGCAGCCCGCCATCTTTAGCGGGAGGGGCAGATACGCAGTATTTT.

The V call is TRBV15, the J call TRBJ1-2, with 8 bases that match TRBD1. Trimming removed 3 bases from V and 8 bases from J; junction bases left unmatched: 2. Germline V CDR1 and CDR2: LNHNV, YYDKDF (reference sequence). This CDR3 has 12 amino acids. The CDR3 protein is CATSRGQEGYTF. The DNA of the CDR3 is TGTGCCACCAGCAGGGGACAGGAAGGCTACACCTTC.

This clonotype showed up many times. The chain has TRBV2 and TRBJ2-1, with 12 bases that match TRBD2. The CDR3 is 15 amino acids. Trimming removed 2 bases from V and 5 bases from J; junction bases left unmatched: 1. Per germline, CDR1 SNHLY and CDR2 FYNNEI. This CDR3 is CASSERTSGNNEQFF. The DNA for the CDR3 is TGTGCCAGCAGTGAAAGGACTAGCGGGAACAATGAGCAGTTCTTC. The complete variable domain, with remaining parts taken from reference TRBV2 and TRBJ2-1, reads EPEVTQTPSHQVTQMGQEVILRCVPISNHLYFYWYRQILGQKVEFLVSFYNNEISEKSEIFDDQFSVERPDGSNFTLKIRSTKLEDSAMYFCASSERTSGNNEQFFGPGTRLTVL.

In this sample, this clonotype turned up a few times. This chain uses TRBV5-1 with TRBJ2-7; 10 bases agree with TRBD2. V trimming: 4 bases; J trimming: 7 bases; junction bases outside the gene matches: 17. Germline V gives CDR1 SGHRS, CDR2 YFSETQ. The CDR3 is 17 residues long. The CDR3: CASSPPMSGRAPGEQYF. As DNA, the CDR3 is TGCGCCAGCAGCCCGCCCATGAGCGGGAGGGCCCCTGGGGAGCAGTACTTC.

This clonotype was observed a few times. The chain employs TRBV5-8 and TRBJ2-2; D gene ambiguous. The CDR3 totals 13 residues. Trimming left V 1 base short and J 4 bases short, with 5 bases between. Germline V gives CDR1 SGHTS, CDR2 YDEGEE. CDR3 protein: CASSLLVTGELFF. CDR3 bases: TGTGCCAGCAGCTTGCTGGTCACCGGGGAGCTGTTTTTT.

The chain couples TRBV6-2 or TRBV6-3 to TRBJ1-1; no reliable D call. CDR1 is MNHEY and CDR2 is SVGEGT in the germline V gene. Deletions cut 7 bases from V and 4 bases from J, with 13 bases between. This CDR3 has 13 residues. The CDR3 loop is CASTLAGVTEAFF. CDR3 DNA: TGTGCCAGCACCCTTGCAGGTGTCACTGAAGCTTTCTTT.

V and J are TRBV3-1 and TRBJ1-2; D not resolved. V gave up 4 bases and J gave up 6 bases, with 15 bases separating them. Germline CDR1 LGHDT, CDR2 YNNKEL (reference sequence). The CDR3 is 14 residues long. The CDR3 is CASSPPLGRDGYTF. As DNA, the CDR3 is TGTGCCAGCAGCCCCCCTCTCGGGCGGGATGGCTACACCTTC.

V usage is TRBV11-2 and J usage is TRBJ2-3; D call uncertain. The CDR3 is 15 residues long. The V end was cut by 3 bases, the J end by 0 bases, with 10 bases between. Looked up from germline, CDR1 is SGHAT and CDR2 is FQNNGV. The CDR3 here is CASSLGSPSTDTQYF. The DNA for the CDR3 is TGTGCCAGCAGCTTGGGCAGCCCAAGCACAGATACGCAGTATTTT.

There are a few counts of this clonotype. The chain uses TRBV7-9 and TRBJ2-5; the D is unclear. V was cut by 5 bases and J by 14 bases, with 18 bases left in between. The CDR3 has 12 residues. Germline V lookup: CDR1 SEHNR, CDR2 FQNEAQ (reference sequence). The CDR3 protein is CASSPPGSPKYF. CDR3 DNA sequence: TGTGCCAGCAGCCCGCCCGGAAGTCCGAAATACTTC.

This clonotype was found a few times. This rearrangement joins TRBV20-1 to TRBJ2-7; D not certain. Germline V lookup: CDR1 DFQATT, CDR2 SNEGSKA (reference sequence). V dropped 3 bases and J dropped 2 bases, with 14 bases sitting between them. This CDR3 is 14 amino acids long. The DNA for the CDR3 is TGCAGTGCTAGTCTTCAGGCTCATCCCTACGAGCAGTACTTC. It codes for CSASLQAHPYEQYF.

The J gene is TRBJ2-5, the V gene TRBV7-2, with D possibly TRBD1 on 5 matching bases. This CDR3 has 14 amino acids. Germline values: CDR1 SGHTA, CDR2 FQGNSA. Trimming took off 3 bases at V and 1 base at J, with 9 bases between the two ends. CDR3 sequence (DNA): TGTGCCAGCAGCTTGTACAGGAGCCAAGAGACCCAGTACTTC. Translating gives CASSLYRSQETQYF.

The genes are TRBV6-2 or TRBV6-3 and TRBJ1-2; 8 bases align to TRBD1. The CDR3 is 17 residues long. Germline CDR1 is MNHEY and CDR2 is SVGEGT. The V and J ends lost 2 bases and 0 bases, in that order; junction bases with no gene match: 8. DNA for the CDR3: TGTGCCAGCAGTTACCCCACCACAGGGGGGACTAACTATGGCTACACCTTC. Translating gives CASSYPTTGGTNYGYTF.

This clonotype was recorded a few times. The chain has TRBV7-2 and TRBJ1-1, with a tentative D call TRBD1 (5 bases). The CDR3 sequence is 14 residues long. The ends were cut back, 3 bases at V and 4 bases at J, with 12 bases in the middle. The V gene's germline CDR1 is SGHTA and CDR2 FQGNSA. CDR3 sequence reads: CASSFLRDPTEAFF. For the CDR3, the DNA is TGTGCCAGCAGCTTTCTGAGGGACCCCACTGAAGCTTTCTTT. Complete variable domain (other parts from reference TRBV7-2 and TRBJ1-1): GAGVSQSPSNKVTEKGKDVELRCDPISGHTALYWYRQSLGQGLEFLIYFQGNSAPDKSGLPSDRFSAERTGGSVSTLTIQRTQQEDSAVYLCASSFLRDPTEAFFGQGTRLTVV.

CDR3 loop: CASTWGANTEAFF. CDR3 sequence (DNA): TGTGCCAGCACATGGGGGGCGAACACTGAAGCTTTCTTT. The V call is TRBV6-5, the J call TRBJ1-1, with a possible D match to TRBD1 (6 bases). CDR1 is MNHEY and CDR2 is SVGAGI in the germline V gene. The CDR3 consists of 13 residues. V lost 7 bases to trimming and J lost 1 base, with 10 bases between them.

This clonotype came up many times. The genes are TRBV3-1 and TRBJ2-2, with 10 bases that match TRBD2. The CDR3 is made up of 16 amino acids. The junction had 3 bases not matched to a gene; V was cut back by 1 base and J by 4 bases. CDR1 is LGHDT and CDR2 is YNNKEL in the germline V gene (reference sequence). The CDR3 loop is CASSQALAGATGELFF. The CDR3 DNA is TGTGCCAGCAGCCAAGCCCTAGCGGGAGCCACCGGGGAGCTGTTTTTT.

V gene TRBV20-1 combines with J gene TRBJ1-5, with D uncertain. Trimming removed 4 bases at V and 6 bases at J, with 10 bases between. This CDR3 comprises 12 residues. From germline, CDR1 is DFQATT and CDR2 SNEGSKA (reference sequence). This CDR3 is CSATLAGQPQHF. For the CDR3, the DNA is TGCAGTGCTACTCTGGCAGGTCAGCCCCAGCATTTT.

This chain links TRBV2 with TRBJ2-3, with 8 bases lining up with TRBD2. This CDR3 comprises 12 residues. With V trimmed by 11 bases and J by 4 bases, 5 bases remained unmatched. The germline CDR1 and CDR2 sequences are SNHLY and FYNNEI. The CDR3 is CASGTSADTQYF. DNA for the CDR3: TGTGCCTCCGGGACTAGTGCAGATACGCAGTATTTT.

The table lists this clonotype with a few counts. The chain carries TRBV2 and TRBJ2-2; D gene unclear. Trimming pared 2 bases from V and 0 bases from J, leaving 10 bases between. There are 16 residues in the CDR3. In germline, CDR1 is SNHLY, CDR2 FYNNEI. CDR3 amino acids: CASSELGMTNTGELFF. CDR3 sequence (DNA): TGTGCCAGCAGTGAATTAGGGATGACGAACACCGGGGAGCTGTTTTTT.

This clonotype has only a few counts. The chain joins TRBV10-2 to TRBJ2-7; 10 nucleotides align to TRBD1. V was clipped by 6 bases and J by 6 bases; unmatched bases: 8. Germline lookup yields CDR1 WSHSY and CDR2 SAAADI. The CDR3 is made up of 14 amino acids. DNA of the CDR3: TGCGCCAGCAGACACCGGGACAGGGGTGGCGAGCAGTACTTC. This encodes CASRHRDRGGEQYF.

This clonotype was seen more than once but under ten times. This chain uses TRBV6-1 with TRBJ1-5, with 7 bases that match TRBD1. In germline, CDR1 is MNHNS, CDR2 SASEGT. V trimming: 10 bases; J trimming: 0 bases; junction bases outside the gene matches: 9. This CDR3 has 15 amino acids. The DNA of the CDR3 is TGTGCCAACGGACCTGGGACAGATAGCAATCAGCCCCAGCATTTT. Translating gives CANGPGTDSNQPQHF.

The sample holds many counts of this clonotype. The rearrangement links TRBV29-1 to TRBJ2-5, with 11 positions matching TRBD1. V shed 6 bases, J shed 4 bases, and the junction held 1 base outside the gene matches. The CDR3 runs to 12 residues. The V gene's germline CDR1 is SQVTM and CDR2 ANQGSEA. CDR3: CSVGQGAETQYF. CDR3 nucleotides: TGCAGCGTCGGACAGGGGGCAGAGACCCAGTACTTC.

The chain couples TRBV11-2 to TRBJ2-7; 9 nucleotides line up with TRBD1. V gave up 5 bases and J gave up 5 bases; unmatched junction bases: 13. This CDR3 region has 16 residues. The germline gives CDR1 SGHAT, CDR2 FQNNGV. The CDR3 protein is CASSRRPGTGINEQYF. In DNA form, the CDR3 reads TGTGCCAGCAGCCGCCGTCCCGGGACAGGGATCAACGAGCAGTACTTC.

CDR3 in amino acids: CASSQRGSSPLHF. As DNA, the CDR3 is TGTGCCAGCAGCCAACGGGGGAGTTCACCCCTCCACTTT. The rearrangement joins TRBV3-1 to TRBJ1-6; perhaps TRBD1 as D (5 bases). This CDR3 is 13 amino acids long. Trimming left V 2 bases short and J 9 bases short, with 8 bases between. Germline CDR1 and CDR2: LGHDT and YNNKEL (reference sequence).

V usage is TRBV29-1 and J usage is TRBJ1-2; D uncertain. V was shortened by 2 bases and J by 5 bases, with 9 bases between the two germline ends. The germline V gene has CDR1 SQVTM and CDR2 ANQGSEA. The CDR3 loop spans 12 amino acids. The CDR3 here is CSVEPQAYGYTF. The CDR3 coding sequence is TGCAGCGTTGAACCCCAGGCTTATGGCTACACCTTC.

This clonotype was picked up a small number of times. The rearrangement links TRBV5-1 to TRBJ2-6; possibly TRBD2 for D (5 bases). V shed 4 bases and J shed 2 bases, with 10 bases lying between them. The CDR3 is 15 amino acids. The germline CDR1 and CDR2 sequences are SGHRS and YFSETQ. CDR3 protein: CASSVASTGANVLTF. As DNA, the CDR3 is TGCGCCAGCAGCGTAGCGTCTACTGGGGCCAACGTCCTGACTTTC.

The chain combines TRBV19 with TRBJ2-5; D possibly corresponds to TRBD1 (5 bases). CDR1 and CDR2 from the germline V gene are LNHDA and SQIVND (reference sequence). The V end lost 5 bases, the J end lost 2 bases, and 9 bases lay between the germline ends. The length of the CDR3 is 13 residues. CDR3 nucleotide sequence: TGTGCCAGTAGTGTAAGACAGCAAGAGACCCAGTACTTC. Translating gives CASSVRQQETQYF.

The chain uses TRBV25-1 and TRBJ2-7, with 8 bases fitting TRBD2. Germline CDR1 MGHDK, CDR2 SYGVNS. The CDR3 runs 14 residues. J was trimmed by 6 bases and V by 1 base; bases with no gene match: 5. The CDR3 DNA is TGTGCCAGCAGTGAATCGGTCCGGGGGGGCGAGCAGTACTTC. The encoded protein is CASSESVRGGEQYF.

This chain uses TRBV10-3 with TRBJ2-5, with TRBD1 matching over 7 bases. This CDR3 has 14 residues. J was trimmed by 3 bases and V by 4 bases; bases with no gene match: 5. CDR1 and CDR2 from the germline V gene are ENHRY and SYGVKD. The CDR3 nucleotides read TGTGCCATCAGTGTCGAAGGGGGCGAAGAGACCCAGTACTTC. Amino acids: CAISVEGGEETQYF.